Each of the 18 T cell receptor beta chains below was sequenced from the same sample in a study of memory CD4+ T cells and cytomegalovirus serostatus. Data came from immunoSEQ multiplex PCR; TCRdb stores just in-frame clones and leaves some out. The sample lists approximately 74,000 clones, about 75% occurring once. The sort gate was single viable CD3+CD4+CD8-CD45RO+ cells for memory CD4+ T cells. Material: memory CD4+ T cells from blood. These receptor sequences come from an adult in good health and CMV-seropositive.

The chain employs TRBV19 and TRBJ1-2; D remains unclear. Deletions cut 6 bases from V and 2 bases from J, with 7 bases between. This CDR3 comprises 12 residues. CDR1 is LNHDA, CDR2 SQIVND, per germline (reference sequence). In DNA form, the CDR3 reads TGTGCCAGTAGCATCCCCAACTATGGCTACACCTTC. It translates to CASSIPNYGYTF.

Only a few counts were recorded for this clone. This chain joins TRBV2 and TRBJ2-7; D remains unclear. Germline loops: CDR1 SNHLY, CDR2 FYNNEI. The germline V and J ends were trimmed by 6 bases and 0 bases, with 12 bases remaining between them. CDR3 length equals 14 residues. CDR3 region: CASRWGGDSYEQYF. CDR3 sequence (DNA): TGTGCCAGCAGGTGGGGTGGGGACTCCTACGAGCAGTACTTC.

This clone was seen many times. CDR3 DNA: TGTGCCAGCAGGAGAGGGCAGTACTTC. Protein product: CASRRGQYF. The V call is TRBV5-7, the J call TRBJ2-7; D call uncertain. TRBV5-7 is placed among ORFs of uncertain function. The CDR3 contains 9 residues. Trimming took 5 bases from V and 9 from J, leaving 6 bases between them.

CDR3 protein: CASSLSFEPGHRPLCSYNEQFF. In nucleotides, the CDR3 is TGTGCCAGCAGCCTCAGTTTCGAACCAGGACATCGGCCCCTCTGCTCCTACAATGAGCAGTTCTTC. V is TRBV14 and J is TRBJ2-1, with D perhaps TRBD1 (5 bases). V dropped 4 bases and J dropped 0 bases, with 31 bases sitting between them. The CDR3 length is 22 residues. From germline, CDR1 is SGHDN and CDR2 FVKESK.

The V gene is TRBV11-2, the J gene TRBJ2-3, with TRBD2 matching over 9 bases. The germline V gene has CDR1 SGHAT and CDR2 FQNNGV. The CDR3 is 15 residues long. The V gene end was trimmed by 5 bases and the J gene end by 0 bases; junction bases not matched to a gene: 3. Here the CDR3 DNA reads TGTGCCAGCAGCCCCGGGACTAGCAGCACAGATACGCAGTATTTT. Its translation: CASSPGTSSTDTQYF.

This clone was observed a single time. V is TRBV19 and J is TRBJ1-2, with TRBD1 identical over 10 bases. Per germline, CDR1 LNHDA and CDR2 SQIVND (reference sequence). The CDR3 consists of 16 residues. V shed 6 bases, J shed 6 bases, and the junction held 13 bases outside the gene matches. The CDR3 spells CASSPRDRGLVDGYTF. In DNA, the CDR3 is TGTGCCAGTAGCCCCCGGGACAGGGGATTAGTCGATGGCTACACCTTC. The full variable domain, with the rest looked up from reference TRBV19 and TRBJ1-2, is DGGITQSPKYLFRKEGQNVTLSCEQNLNHDAMYWYRQDPGQGLRLIYYSQIVNDFQKGDIAEGYSVSREKKESFPLTVTSAQKNPTAFYLCASSPRDRGLVDGYTFGSGTRLTVV.

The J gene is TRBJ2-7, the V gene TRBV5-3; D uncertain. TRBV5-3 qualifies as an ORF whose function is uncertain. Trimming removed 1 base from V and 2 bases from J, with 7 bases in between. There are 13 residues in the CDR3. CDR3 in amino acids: CARSLWDAYEQYF. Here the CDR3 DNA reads TGTGCCAGAAGCTTGTGGGATGCCTACGAGCAGTACTTC.

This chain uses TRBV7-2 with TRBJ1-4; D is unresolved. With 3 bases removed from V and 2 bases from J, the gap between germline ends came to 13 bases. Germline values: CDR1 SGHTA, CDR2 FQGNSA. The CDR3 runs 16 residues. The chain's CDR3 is CASSLQRLPTNEKLFF. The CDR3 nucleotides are TGTGCCAGCAGCTTGCAGAGGCTTCCGACTAATGAAAAACTGTTTTTT. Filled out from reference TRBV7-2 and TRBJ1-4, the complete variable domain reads GAGVSQSPSNKVTEKGKDVELRCDPISGHTALYWYRQSLGQGLEFLIYFQGNSAPDKSGLPSDRFSAERTGGSVSTLTIQRTQQEDSAVYLCASSLQRLPTNEKLFFGSGTQLSVL.

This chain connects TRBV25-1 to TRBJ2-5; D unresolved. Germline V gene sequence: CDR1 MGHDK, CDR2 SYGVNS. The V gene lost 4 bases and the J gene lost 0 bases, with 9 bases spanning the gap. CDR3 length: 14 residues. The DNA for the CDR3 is TGTGCCAGCAGTGCTCAGGTCGACCAAGAGACCCAGTACTTC. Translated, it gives CASSAQVDQETQYF.

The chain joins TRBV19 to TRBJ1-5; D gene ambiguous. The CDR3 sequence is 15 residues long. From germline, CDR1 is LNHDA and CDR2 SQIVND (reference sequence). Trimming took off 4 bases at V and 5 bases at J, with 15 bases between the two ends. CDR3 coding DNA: TGTGCCAGTAGTACTCCCGGAAGGGTGGATCAGCCCCAGCATTTT. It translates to CASSTPGRVDQPQHF.

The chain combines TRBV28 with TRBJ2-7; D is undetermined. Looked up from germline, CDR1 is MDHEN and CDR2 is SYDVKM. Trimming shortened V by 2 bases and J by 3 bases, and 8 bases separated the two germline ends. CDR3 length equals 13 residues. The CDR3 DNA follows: TGTGCCAGCAGTTTAGCAGCAGTCTACGAGCAGTACTTC. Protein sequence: CASSLAAVYEQYF.

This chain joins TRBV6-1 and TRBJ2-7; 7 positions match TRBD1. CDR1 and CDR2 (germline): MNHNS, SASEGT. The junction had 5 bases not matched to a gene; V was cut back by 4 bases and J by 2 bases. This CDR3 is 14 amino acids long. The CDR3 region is CASSAWDRTYEQYF. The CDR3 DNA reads TGTGCCAGCAGTGCCTGGGACAGAACCTACGAGCAGTACTTC.

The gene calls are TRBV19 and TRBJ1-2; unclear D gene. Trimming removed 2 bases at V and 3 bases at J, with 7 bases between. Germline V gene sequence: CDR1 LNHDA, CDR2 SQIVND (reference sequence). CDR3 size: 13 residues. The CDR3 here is CASSIKTHYGYTF. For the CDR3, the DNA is TGTGCCAGTAGTATAAAAACGCACTATGGCTACACCTTC.

The CDR3 DNA is TGTGCCAGCAGTCCCCTCTCCCGAGGCAATCAGCCCCAGCATTTT. Translation: CASSPLSRGNQPQHF. The gene calls are TRBV6-5 and TRBJ1-5, with unresolved D. The CDR3 is 15 residues long. Trimming removed 5 bases at V and 2 bases at J, with 13 bases between. Germline CDR1 and CDR2: MNHEY and SVGAGI.

The CDR3 region is CASSERPFGQPQHF. The CDR3 bases are TGTGCCAGCAGTGAACGCCCGTTTGGTCAGCCCCAGCATTTT. The V call is TRBV6-1, the J call TRBJ1-5; D uncertain. This CDR3 is built from 14 residues. The V gene's germline CDR1 is MNHNS and CDR2 SASEGT. V lost 2 bases and J lost 6, with 11 bases in between.

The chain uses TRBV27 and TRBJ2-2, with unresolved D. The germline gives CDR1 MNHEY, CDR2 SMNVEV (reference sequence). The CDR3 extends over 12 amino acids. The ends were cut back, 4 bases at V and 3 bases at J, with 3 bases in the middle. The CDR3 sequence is CASSSYTGELFF. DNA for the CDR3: TGTGCCAGCAGTTCCTACACCGGGGAGCTGTTTTTT.

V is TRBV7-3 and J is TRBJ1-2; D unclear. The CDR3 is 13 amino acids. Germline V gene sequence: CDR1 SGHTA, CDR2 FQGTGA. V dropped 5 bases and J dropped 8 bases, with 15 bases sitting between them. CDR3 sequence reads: CASSLEAGLGYTF. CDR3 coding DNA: TGTGCCAGCAGCCTAGAGGCTGGGCTCGGCTACACCTTC.

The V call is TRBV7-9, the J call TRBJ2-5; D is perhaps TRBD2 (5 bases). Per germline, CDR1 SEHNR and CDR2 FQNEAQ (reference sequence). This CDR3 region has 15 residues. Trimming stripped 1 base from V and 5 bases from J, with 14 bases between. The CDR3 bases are TGTGCCAGCAGCTTAGTAGGGCTAGCCCCCGAGACCCAGTACTTC. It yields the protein CASSLVGLAPETQYF.